The 21 T cell receptor beta chains listed next were all sequenced from one sample in a study of shared clonotypes between healthy human individuals. The repertoire was sequenced with immunoSEQ multiplex PCR; TCRdb's copy has only in-frame clones and lacks some. The sample has around 2.5 million clones, approximately 94% seen once. The sequencing sample was made of naive CD4+ T cells from PBMCs. As for subset: CD45RA+ positively selected. All receptors derive from a man aged 18 to 29 in good health. Some clones in this sample may be carry-over from other donors' samples.

The chain has TRBV5-1 and TRBJ2-3; 12 bases match TRBD2. The CDR3 contains 18 residues. Trimming cost V 3 bases and J 0 bases; bases outside gene matches: 8. Per the germline V gene, CDR1 is SGHRS and CDR2 is YFSETQ. DNA of the CDR3: TGCGCCAGCAGCTCCGGGACTAGCGGGTCGTTTAGCACAGATACGCAGTATTTT. This encodes CASSSGTSGSFSTDTQYF.

V gene TRBV2 combines with J gene TRBJ1-2; 9 nucleotides line up with TRBD1. The junction had 6 bases not matched to a gene; V was cut back by 6 bases and J by 4 bases. The CDR3 is 14 residues long. CDR1 and CDR2 (germline): SNHLY, FYNNEI. CDR3 sequence reads: CASSGQGIFYGYTF. CDR3 sequence (DNA): TGTGCCAGCAGCGGACAGGGGATTTTCTATGGCTACACCTTC.

V and J are TRBV18 and TRBJ2-7; 8 nucleotides align to TRBD1. V lost 2 bases and J lost 4; bases outside the gene matches: 7. This CDR3 is 15 amino acids long. The germline V gene has CDR1 KGHSH and CDR2 LQKENI. CDR3 amino acids: CASSPTTGGGYEQYF. The CDR3 DNA sequence: TGTGCCAGCTCACCAACCACAGGGGGTGGATACGAGCAGTACTTC.

There are a few counts of this clone. The chain links TRBV27 to TRBJ1-1; D may be TRBD1 (6 bases). The CDR3 consists of 12 residues. Trimming left V 8 bases short and J 6 bases short, with 13 bases between. Germline assignment: CDR1 MNHEY and CDR2 SMNVEV (reference sequence). CDR3 DNA sequence: TGTGCCAGCGAAGACAGGCGATCTGAAGCTTTCTTT. As protein: CASEDRRSEAFF.

The chain has TRBV10-3 and TRBJ1-4; the match to TRBD1 covers 8 bases. The germline CDR1 and CDR2 sequences are ENHRY and SYGVKD. With 5 bases clipped from V and 0 bases from J, the junction kept 5 bases outside the gene matches. CDR3 length: 16 amino acids. This CDR3 is CAISRQGSSTNEKLFF. The CDR3, as DNA: TGTGCCATCAGTAGACAGGGGAGTTCAACTAATGAAAAACTGTTTTTT.

Comment on this clone: Other DNA variants within this sample encode the same CDR3. This chain joins TRBV28 and TRBJ2-7, with D perhaps matching TRBD1 or TRBD2 (5 bases each). The CDR3 runs to 15 residues. V was cut by 4 bases and J by 1 base, with 14 bases left in between. Per the germline V gene, CDR1 is MDHEN and CDR2 is SYDVKM. CDR3 in amino acids: CASSSPSGQSYEQYF. Here the CDR3 DNA reads TGTGCCAGCAGTTCCCCCAGCGGACAATCCTACGAGCAGTACTTC. Variable domain in full (rest from reference TRBV28 and TRBJ2-7): DVKVTQSSRYLVKRTGEKVFLECVQDMDHENMFWYRQDPGLGLRLIYFSYDVKMKEKGDIPEGYSVSREKKERFSLILESASTNQTSMYLCASSSPSGQSYEQYFGPGTRLTVT.

The chain recombines TRBV29-1 with TRBJ1-2, with D hard to call. Trimming cost V 6 bases and J 8 bases, with 19 bases left between them. This CDR3 contains 13 residues. CDR1 and CDR2 (germline): SQVTM, ANQGSEA. As DNA, the CDR3 is TGCAGCGTACCCCGGTCGGGGTGGGAGGGCTACACCTTC. Its protein product is CSVPRSGWEGYTF. The full variable domain, with the rest looked up from reference TRBV29-1 and TRBJ1-2, is SAVISQKPSRDICQRGTSLTIQCQVDSQVTMMFWYRQQPGQSLTLIATANQGSEATYESGFVIDKFPISRPNLTFSTLTVSNMSPEDSSIYLCSVPRSGWEGYTFGSGTRLTVV.

CDR3 in DNA: TGTGCCACCAGCAGAGCGACCCGACAGGAGTACTATGGCTACACCTTC. Its translation is CATSRATRQEYYGYTF. This chain connects TRBV15 to TRBJ1-2; D perhaps matches TRBD1 (6 bases). CDR1 and CDR2 (germline): LNHNV, YYDKDF (reference sequence). The length of the CDR3 is 16 residues. Trimming removed 1 base from V and 3 bases from J, with 15 bases in between.

This rearrangement joins TRBV29-1 to TRBJ2-5; D is undetermined. V dropped 3 bases and J dropped 2 bases, with 7 bases sitting between them. This CDR3 comprises 12 residues. Germline CDR1 SQVTM, CDR2 ANQGSEA. CDR3 region: CSVDNNQETQYF. CDR3 coding DNA: TGCAGCGTTGATAACAATCAAGAGACCCAGTACTTC.

This chain's CDR3 is CASSEAGTGHGYTF. The CDR3 DNA reads as TGTGCCAGCAGTGAAGCTGGGACAGGGCATGGCTACACCTTC. V gene TRBV6-1 combines with J gene TRBJ1-2, with TRBD1 matching 9 bases. Losses at the gene ends were 0 bases for V and 6 bases for J; bases not matched to a gene: 2. This CDR3 region has 14 residues. Germline-derived CDR1 and CDR2 are MNHNS and SASEGT.

The rearrangement joins TRBV5-1 to TRBJ1-5; maybe TRBD1 (6 bases). The CDR3 runs to 15 residues. The germline CDR1 and CDR2 sequences are SGHRS and YFSETQ. Trimming cost V 0 bases and J 6 bases, with 13 bases left between them. CDR3 nucleotide sequence: TGCGCCAGCAGCTTGGGCCAGGGGATGGGTCAGCCCCAGCATTTT. Protein product: CASSLGQGMGQPQHF.

This clone has more than one count but fewer than ten. The rearrangement joins TRBV30 to TRBJ1-1; D is undetermined. Per germline, CDR1 GTSNPN and CDR2 SVGIG (reference sequence). This CDR3 has 14 amino acids. Trimming stripped 0 bases from V and 5 bases from J, with 13 bases between. CDR3 bases: TGTGCCTGGAGTGTTGGGTTTGGGGAAACTGAAGCTTTCTTT. Amino acids: CAWSVGFGETEAFF.

The chain employs TRBV5-1 and TRBJ1-1; 7 positions match TRBD1. Germline V lookup: CDR1 SGHRS, CDR2 YFSETQ. The CDR3 extends over 16 amino acids. Unmatched junction bases numbered 13, after V lost 4 bases and J lost 4 bases. CDR3 DNA: TGCGCCAGCAGCCCAGGGGGGGGATGGGGCCGCACTGAAGCTTTCTTT. It translates to CASSPGGGWGRTEAFF.

This clone appeared a few times. This sequence joins TRBV29-1 and TRBJ1-1; a possible D gene is TRBD1 (5 bases). Trimming left V 3 bases short and J 7 bases short, with 15 bases between. The CDR3 totals 13 residues. Germline assignment: CDR1 SQVTM and CDR2 ANQGSEA. The CDR3 bases are TGCAGCGTTGAGCCCCTCCGGGACGGTGAAGCTTTCTTT. Protein: CSVEPLRDGEAFF.

This sequence joins TRBV5-1 and TRBJ1-2; D gene uncertain. Germline assignment: CDR1 SGHRS and CDR2 YFSETQ. Trimming took 0 bases from V and 7 from J, leaving 13 bases between them. CDR3 size: 14 residues. The CDR3 here is CASSLASPTFGYTF. DNA of the CDR3: TGCGCCAGCAGCTTGGCCAGCCCGACCTTTGGCTACACCTTC.

The chain employs TRBV5-6 and TRBJ1-1, with 9 bases lining up with TRBD1. The germline CDR1 and CDR2 sequences are SGHDT and YYEEEE. This CDR3 spans 15 amino acids. The ends lost 3 bases at V and 4 bases at J; junction bases unmatched: 7. The CDR3 bases are TGTGCCAGCAGCTCGGTGGACAGGGGAGGCACTGAAGCTTTCTTT. Translation gives CASSSVDRGGTEAFF.

J is TRBJ2-1 and V is TRBV7-2; D is unresolved. The CDR3 sequence is 14 residues long. CDR1 is SGHTA, CDR2 FQGNSA, per germline. V lost 2 bases and J lost 6, with 11 bases in between. In DNA form, the CDR3 reads TGTGCCAGCAGCTTAATTTCGTCGGTCAATGAGCAGTTCTTC. This codes for CASSLISSVNEQFF.

The chain is built from TRBV28 and TRBJ2-2; 7 bases match TRBD1. The ends lost 8 bases at V and 0 bases at J; junction bases unmatched: 12. Per germline, CDR1 MDHEN and CDR2 SYDVKM. There are 17 residues in the CDR3. Here the CDR3 DNA reads TGTGCCAGCCGGGACAGCCCACCGATTGCGAACACCGGGGAGCTGTTTTTT. Translating it yields CASRDSPPIANTGELFF.

V and J are TRBV9 and TRBJ2-3; possible D gene TRBD2, 6 bases. Germline V gene sequence: CDR1 SGDLS, CDR2 YYNGEE. V lost 1 base to trimming and J lost 3 bases, with 15 bases between them. The length of the CDR3 is 16 residues. In nucleotides, the CDR3 is TGTGCCAGCAGCGTAACTGGAGGGGCAGGGACAGATACGCAGTATTTT. Translating it yields CASSVTGGAGTDTQYF.

The chain is built from TRBV7-3 and TRBJ2-3, with TRBD1 as a possible D gene (6 bases). Germline V gene lookup returns CDR1 SGHTA and CDR2 FQGTGA. CDR3 length: 16 amino acids. V was pared by 5 bases and J by 4 bases, with 19 bases between. The CDR3 coding sequence is TGTGCCAGCAGCCCCACGAACAGGGCTGGGGCAGATACGCAGTATTTT. Its protein product is CASSPTNRAGADTQYF.

CDR3 loop: CASSLGYRTPNQETQYF. DNA for the CDR3: TGTGCCAGCAGCTTAGGTTATAGAACCCCGAACCAAGAGACCCAGTACTTC. The chain recombines TRBV7-8 with TRBJ2-5; D not resolved. V was clipped by 1 base and J by 0 bases, with 15 bases between them. Germline V lookup: CDR1 SGHVS, CDR2 FQNEAQ. This CDR3 has 17 residues.